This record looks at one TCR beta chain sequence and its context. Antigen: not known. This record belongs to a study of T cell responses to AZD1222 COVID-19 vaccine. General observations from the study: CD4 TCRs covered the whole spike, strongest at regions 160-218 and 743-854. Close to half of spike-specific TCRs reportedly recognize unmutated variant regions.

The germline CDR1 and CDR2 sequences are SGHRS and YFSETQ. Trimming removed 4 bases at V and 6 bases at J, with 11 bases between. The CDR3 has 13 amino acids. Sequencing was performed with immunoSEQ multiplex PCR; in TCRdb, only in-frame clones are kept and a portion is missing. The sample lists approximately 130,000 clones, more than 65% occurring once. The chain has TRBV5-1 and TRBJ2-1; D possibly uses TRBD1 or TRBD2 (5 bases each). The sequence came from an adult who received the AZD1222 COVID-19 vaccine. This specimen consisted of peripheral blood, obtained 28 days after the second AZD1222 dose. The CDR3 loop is CASSLGTANEQFF. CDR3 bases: TGCGCCAGCAGCCTCGGGACCGCCAATGAGCAGTTCTTC.